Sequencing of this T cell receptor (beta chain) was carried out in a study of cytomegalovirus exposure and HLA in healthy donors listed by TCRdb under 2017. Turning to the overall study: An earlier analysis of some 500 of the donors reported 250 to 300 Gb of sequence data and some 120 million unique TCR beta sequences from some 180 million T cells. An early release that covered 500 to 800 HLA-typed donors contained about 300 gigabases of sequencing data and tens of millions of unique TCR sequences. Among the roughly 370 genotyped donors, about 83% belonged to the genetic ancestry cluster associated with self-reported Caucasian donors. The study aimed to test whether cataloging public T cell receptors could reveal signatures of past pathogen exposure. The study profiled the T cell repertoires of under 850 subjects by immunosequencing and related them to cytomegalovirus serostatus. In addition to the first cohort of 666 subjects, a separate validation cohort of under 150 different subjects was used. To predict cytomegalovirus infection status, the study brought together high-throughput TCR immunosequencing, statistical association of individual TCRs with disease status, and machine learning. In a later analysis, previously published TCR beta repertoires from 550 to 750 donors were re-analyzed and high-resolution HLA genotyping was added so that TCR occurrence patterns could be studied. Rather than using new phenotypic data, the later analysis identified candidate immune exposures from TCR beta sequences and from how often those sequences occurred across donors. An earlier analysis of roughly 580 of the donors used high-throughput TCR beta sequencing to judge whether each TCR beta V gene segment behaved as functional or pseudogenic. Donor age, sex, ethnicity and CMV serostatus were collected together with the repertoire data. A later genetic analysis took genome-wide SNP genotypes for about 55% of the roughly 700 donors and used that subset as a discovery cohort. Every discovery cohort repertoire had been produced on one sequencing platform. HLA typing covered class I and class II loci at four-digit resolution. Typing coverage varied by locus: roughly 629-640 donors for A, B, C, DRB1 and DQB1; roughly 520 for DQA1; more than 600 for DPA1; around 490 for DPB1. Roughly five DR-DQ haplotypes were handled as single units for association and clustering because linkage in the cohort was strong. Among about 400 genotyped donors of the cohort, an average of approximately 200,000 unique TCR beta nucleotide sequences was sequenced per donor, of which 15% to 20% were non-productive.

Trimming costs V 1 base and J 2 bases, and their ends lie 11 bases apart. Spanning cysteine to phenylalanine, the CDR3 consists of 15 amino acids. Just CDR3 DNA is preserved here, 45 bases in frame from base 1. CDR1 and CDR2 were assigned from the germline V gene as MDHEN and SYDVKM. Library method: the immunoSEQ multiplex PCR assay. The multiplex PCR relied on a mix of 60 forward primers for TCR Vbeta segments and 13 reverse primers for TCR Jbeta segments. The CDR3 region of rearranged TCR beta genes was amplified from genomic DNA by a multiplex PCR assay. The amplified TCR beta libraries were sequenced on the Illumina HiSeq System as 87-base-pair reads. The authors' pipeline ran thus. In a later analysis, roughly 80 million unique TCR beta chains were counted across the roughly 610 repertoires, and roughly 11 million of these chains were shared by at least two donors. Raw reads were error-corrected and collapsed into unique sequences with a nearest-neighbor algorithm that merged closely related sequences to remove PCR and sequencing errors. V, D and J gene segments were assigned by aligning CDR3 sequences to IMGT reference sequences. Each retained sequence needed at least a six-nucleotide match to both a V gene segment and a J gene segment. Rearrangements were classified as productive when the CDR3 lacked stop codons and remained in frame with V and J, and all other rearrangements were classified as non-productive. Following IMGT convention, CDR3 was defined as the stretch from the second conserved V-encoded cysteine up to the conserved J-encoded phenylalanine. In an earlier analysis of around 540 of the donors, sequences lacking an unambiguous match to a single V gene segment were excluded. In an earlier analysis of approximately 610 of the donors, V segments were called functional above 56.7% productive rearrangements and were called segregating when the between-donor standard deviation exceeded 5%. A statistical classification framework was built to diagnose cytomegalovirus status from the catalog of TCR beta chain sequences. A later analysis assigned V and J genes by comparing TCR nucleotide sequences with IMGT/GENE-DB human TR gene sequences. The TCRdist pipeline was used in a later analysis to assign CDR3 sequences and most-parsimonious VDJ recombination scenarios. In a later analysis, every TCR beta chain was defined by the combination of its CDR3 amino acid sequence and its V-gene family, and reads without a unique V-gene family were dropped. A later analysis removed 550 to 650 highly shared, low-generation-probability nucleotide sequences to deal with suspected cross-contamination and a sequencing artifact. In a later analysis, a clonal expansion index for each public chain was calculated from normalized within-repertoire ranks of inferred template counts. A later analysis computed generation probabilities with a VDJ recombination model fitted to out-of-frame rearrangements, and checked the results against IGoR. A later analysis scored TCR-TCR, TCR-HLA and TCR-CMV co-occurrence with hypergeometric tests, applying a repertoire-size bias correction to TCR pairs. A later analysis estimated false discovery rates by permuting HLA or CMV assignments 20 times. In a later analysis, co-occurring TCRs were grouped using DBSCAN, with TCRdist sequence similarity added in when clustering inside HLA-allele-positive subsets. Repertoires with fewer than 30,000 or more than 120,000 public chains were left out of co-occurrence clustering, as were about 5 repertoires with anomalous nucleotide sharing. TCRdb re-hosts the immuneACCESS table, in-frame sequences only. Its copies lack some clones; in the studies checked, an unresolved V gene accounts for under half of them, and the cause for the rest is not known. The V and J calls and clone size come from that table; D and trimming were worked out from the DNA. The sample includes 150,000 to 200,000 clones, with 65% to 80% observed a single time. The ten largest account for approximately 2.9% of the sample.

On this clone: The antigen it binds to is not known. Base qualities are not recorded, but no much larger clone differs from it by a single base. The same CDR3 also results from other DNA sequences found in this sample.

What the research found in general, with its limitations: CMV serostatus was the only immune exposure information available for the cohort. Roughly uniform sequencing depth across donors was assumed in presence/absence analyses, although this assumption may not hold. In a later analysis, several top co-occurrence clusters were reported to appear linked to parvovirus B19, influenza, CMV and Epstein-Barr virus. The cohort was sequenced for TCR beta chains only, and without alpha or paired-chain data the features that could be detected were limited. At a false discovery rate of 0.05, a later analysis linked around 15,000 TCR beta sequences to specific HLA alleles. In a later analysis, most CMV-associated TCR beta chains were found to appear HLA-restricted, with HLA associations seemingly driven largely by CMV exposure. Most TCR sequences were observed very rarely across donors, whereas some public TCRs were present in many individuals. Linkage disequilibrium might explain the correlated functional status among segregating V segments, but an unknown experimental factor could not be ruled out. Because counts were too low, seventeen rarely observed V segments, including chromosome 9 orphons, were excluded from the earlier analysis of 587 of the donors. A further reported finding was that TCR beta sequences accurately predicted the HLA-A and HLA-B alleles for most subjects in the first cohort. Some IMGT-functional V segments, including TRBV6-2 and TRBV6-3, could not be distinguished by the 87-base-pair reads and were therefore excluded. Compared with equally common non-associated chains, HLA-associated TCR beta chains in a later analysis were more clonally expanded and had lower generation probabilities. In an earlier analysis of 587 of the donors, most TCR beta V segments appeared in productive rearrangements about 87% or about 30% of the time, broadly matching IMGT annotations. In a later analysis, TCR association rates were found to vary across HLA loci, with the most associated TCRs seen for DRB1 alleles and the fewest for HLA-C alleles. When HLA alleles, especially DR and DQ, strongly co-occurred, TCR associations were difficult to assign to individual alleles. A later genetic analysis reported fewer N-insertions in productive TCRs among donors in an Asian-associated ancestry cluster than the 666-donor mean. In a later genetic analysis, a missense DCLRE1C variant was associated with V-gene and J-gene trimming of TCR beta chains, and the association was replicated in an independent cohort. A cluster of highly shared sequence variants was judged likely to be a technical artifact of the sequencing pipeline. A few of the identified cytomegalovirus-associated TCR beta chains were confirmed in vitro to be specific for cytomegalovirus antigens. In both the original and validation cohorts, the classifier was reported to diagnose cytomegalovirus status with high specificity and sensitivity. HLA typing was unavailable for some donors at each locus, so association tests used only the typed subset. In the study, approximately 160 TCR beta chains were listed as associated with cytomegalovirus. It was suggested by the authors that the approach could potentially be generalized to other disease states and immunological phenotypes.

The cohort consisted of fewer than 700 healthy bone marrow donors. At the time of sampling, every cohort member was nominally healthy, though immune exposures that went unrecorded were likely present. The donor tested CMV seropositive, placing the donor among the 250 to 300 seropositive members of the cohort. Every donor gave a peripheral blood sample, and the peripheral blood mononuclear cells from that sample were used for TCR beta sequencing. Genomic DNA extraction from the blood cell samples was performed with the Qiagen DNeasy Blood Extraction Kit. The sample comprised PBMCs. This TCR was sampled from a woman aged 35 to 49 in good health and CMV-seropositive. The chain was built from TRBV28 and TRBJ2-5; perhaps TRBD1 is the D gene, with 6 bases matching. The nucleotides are TGTGCCAGCAGTTTATATGGGGGCGATCAAGAGACCCAGTACTTC. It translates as CASSLYGGDQETQYF.